This T cell receptor beta chain derives from a study of T-cell memory formation after mild COVID-19. Of note for this clonotype: Its antigen is unknown.

Researchers used 5'RACE with constant-segment primers to make TCR alpha and TCR beta cDNA libraries that carry sample barcodes and UMIs. TCRdb ran MiXCR on the 5' RACE reads and lists one entry per CDR3 protein. Among approximately 260,000 distinct CDR3 sequences listed, under 20% were seen once. This CDR3 has 13 residues. Trimming pared 2 bases from V and 1 base from J, leaving 5 bases between. Study outcomes and limitations: A balance of CD4 and CD8 characterized clones contracting day 15 to 85, whereas later expanders leaned CD4+.

The gene calls are TRBV12-3 or TRBV12-4 and TRBJ1-1; D call uncertain. What was sequenced was PBMCs or a T cell subset sorted from them (not recorded which). This clonotype originated in a man between 18 and 29 years old who had mild COVID-19 (a few samples of this study predate the infection). Cell type and time point are not known. The CDR3: CASSLMENTEAFF. In nucleotides, the CDR3 is TGTGCCAGCAGTTTAATGGAGAACACTGAAGCTTTCTTT.